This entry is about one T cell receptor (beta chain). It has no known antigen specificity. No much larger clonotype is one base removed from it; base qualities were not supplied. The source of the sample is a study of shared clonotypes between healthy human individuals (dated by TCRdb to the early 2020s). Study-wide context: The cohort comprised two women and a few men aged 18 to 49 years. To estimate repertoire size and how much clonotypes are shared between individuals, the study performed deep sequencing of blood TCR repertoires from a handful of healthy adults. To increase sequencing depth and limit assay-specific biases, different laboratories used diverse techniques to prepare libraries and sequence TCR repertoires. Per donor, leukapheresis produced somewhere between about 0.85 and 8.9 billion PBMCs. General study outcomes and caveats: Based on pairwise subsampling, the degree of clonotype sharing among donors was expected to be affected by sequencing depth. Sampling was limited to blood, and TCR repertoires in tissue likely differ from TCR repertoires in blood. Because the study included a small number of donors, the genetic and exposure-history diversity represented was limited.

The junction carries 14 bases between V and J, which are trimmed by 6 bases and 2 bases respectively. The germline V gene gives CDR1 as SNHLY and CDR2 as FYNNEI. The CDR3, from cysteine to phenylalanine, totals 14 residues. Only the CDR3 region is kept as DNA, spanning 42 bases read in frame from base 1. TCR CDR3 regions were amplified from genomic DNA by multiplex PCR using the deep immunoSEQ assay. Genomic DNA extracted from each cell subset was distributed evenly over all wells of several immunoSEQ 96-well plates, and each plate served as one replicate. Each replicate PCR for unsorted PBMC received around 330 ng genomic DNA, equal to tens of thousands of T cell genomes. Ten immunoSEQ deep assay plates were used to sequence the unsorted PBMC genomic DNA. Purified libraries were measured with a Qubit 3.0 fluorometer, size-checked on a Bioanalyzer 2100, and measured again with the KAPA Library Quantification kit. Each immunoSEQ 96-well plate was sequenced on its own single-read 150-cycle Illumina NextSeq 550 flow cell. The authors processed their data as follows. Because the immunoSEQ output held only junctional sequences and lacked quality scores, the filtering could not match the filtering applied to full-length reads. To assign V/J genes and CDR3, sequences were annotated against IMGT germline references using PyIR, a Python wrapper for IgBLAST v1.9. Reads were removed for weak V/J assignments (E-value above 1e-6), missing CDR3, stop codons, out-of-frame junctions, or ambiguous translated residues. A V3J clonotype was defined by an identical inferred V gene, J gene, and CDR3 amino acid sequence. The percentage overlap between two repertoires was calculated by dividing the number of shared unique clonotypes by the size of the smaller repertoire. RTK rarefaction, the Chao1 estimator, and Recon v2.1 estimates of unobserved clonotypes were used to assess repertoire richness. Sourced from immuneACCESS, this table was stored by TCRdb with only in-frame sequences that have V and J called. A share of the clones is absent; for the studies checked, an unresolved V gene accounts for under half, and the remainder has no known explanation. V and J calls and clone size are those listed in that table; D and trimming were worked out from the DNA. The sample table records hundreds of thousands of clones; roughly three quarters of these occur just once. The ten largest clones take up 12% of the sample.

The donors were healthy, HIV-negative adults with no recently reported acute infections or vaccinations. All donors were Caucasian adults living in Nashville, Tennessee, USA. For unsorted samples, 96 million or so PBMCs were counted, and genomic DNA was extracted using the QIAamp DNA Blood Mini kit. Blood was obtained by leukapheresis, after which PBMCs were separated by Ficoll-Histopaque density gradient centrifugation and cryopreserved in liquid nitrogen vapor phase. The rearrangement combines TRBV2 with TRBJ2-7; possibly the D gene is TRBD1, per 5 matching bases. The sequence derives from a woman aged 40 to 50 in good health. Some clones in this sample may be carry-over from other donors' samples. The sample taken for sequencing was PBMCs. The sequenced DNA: TGTGCCAGCAGGACCCCGACAGAAACCTACGAGCAGTACTTC. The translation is CASRTPTETYEQYF.